This TCR beta chain was identified during a study of T-cell reconstitution after alpha-beta-depleted transplantation in children. Findings and limits, study-wide: Once a year had passed after transplant, T-cell counts and diversity came mostly from newly produced T cells. Several hundred expanded graft clones reportedly gave rise to the alpha-beta T cells present about two months after transplant. Surviving recipient T cells and intrathymic progenitors accounted for some patients' high TCRbeta diversity at day 60.

This CDR3 region has 15 residues. V was trimmed by 0 bases and J by 10 bases, leaving 16 bases between them. From germline, CDR1 is LGHNA and CDR2 YSLEER. This clonotype was seen a handful of times. The antigen is not known. Construction of the TCRbeta library involved unique molecular identifiers. From the PCR reads, TCRdb called clonotypes with MiXCR, one entry per CDR3 protein. The table includes under 250,000 distinct CDR3 sequences, roughly 15% detected once. This TCR was sampled from a male patient aged 2 to 10 who had a stem cell transplant for acute lymphoblastic leukemia, so the T cells may come from the graft donor. The chain links TRBV4-3 to TRBJ2-1; D is perhaps TRBD2 (7 bases). The material sequenced was PBMCs, mostly from graft donor cells, taken 360 days after TCRalphabeta/CD19-depleted stem cell transplant. As DNA, the CDR3 is TGCGCCAGCAGCCAAGAAGGCCGGGGGGCCAGAGAGCAGTTCTTC. Amino acids: CASSQEGRGAREQFF.